The 10 T cell receptor beta chains given below trace back to one sample, sequenced in a study of cytomegalovirus exposure and HLA in healthy donors. It was with 60 Vbeta and 13 Jbeta primers that the PCR ran. Measured with immunoSEQ multiplex PCR; TCRdb has only the in-frame clones, and not every one. The data contain 100,000 to 150,000 clones, roughly 84% of them seen just once; the ten biggest clones take up 2.7%. Sequencing was performed on PBMCs. Receptors originate from a man aged 50 to 60 in good health and CMV-seronegative.

The rearrangement links TRBV2 to TRBJ1-1; maybe TRBD1 (5 bases). The germline V and J ends were trimmed by 6 bases and 5 bases, with 16 bases remaining between them. Germline CDR1 and CDR2: SNHLY and FYNNEI. The CDR3 sequence is 14 residues long. CDR3 residues: CASRTGPGGTEAFF. The CDR3 DNA reads as TGTGCCAGCAGGACCGGGCCGGGGGGAACTGAAGCTTTCTTT.

The chain has TRBV6-5 and TRBJ2-7, with D tentatively TRBD2 (5 bases). The CDR3 spans 16 residues. Germline V lookup: CDR1 MNHEY, CDR2 SVGAGI. The V end was cut by 2 bases, the J end by 3 bases, with 17 bases between. The CDR3 nucleotides are TGTGCCAGCAGTTACCCGTCTCAAAGCGGCGGCTACGAGCAGTACTTC. As protein: CASSYPSQSGGYEQYF.

V is TRBV25-1 and J is TRBJ1-4; D ambiguous. Germline loops: CDR1 MGHDK, CDR2 SYGVNS. V was shortened by 4 bases and J by 4 bases, with 4 bases between the two germline ends. CDR3 size: 12 residues. The CDR3 region is CASSGGNEKLFF. The DNA of the CDR3 is TGTGCCAGCAGTGGAGGTAATGAAAAACTGTTTTTT.

This clone occurred once. The V gene is TRBV27, the J gene TRBJ2-7; 8 bases fit TRBD1. CDR1 is MNHEY, CDR2 SMNVEV, per germline (reference sequence). Germline trimming cut 3 bases from V and 3 bases from J; bases unmatched to any gene: 4. The CDR3 has 14 residues. This CDR3 is CASSFSDRDYEQYF. The CDR3 bases are TGTGCCAGCAGTTTCTCGGACAGGGACTACGAGCAGTACTTC.

This chain connects TRBV9 to TRBJ2-3; maybe TRBD2 (7 bases). V lost 0 bases and J lost 8, with 16 bases in between. Looked up from germline, CDR1 is SGDLS and CDR2 is YYNGEE. The CDR3 has 15 amino acids. The CDR3 loop is CASSVAGGATPTQYF. The CDR3 DNA reads as TGTGCCAGCAGCGTAGCTGGGGGGGCGACCCCTACGCAGTATTTT. The full variable domain, its missing parts supplied by reference TRBV9 and TRBJ2-3, is DSGVTQTPKHLITATGQRVTLRCSPRSGDLSVYWYQQSLDQGLQFLIQYYNGEERAKGNILERFSAQQFPDLHSELNLSSLELGDSALYFCASSVAGGATPTQYFGPGTRLTVL.

The table lists this clone with a count of one. The DNA of the CDR3 is TGTGCTAGTGGTTTGGGGTTAGAACAGCCCCAGCATTTT. The encoded protein is CASGLGLEQPQHF. The chain carries TRBV12-5 and TRBJ1-5; D not certain. This CDR3 has 13 amino acids. Germline lookup yields CDR1 LGHNT and CDR2 FRNRAP. Trimming left V 1 base short and J 7 bases short, with 8 bases between.

The chain carries TRBV6-5 and TRBJ1-5, with 9 bases aligning to TRBD1. CDR3 length: 15 residues. V was pared by 7 bases and J by 3 bases, with 7 bases of the junction left unmatched. Germline CDR1 reads MNHEY; CDR2 reads SVGAGI. CDR3 DNA: TGTGCCAGCATTCCCGACAGGGGGTCCAATCAGCCCCAGCATTTT. Protein sequence: CASIPDRGSNQPQHF.

The chain has TRBV10-1 and TRBJ2-7; D might be TRBD1 (5 bases). Trimming pared 0 bases from V and 7 bases from J, leaving 10 bases between. The germline CDR1 and CDR2 sequences are WNHNN and SYGVQD (reference sequence). This CDR3 is built from 13 residues. CDR3 sequence (DNA): TGCGCCAGCAGTGAGTCGCAGGGTGGAGAGCAGTACTTC. Its protein product is CASSESQGGEQYF.

This chain links TRBV5-5 with TRBJ2-1; 7 bases are a match to TRBD1. V shed 0 bases, J shed 9 bases, and the junction held 6 bases outside the gene matches. CDR1 and CDR2 from the germline V gene are SGHKS and YYEKEE (reference sequence). The CDR3 is 14 residues long. CDR3: CASSLGTGGSEQFF. The CDR3 bases are TGTGCCAGCAGCTTGGGGACAGGCGGAAGTGAGCAGTTCTTC.

The V call is TRBV27, the J call TRBJ2-7; weak D call: TRBD1 (5 bases). The germline CDR1 and CDR2 sequences are MNHEY and SMNVEV (reference sequence). The CDR3 is 15 amino acids. The V end lost 3 bases, the J end lost 2 bases, and 14 bases lay between the germline ends. CDR3 sequence: CASSFGRVSTYEQYF. Written as DNA, the CDR3 is TGTGCCAGCAGTTTCGGCAGGGTATCCACCTACGAGCAGTACTTC.